This T cell receptor (beta chain) was profiled in a study of blood T cell repertoires in COVID-19. CDR1 is SGHRS, CDR2 YFSETQ, per germline. V shed 0 bases and J shed 3 bases, with 6 bases lying between them. CDR3 size: 13 residues. The assay was immunoSEQ multiplex PCR, and TCRdb's table has in-frame clones only and misses some. The sample shows almost 100,000 clones, about 89% of them seen only once. The chain employs TRBV5-1 and TRBJ1-2, with D maybe TRBD1 (6 bases). The sample consisted of peripheral blood. This TCR was recovered from a man aged 50-59 years with acute or convalescent COVID-19. The CDR3 is CASSLGQDYGYTF. The CDR3 DNA sequence: TGCGCCAGCAGCTTGGGACAGGACTATGGCTACACCTTC.